This TCR beta chain was documented in a study of blood T cell repertoires in COVID-19. As for the study in general: Italy, Spain and the United States were the sources of the convalescent and acute COVID-19 samples. The cDNA or gDNA used as material had been derived from T cells, B-cell-depleted T cells, or PBMCs.

In the source study's methods: Reference gene primer amplification gave nucleated cell count estimates. Some clones are missing from TCRdb's copy, which holds only in-frame ones; the method was immunoSEQ multiplex PCR. The V and J calls and the clone size are those of that table, but D and trimming were determined from the DNA. The sample lists around 700,000 clones, about 90% occurring once. Germline V gives CDR1 MNHEY, CDR2 SVGAGI. V lost 0 bases, J lost 2 bases, and 8 bases lay in between. CDR3 length equals 15 residues. As for this clone: The sample holds other DNA sequences that translate to the same CDR3.

The TCR comes from a woman aged 18-29 years with acute or convalescent COVID-19. The chain carries TRBV6-5 and TRBJ1-5; D is perhaps TRBD1 (6 bases). Material for sequencing was peripheral blood. In nucleotides, the CDR3 is TGTGCCAGCAGTTACTCGGCAGGGGGCAATCAGCCCCAGCATTTT. Translated, it gives CASSYSAGGNQPQHF.